This is a list of T cell receptor beta chains from one sample in a study of a mutant IDH1 vaccine in newly diagnosed glioma. The method was immunoSEQ multiplex PCR; TCRdb's version includes in-frame clones alone and lacks a portion of them. The repertoire holds about 92,000 clones, around 80% seen once, with over 6.5% in the top ten. Sequences were derived from PBMCs, sampled from a glioma patient treated with radiotherapy, temozolomide or both. The receptors originated from a man between 40 and 49 years old with glioma. The CDR3 runs from the conserved cysteine through the conserved F or W. The D gene is left open where the match is weak. Only part of the rows carry a size: once, few, many, or a class if the clone is expanded.

D: TRBD1
V: TRBV6-1
J: TRBJ2-7
size: few
CDR3: CASRRDRDYEQYF
DNA: TGTGCCAGCAGAAGGGACAGGGACTACGAGCAGTACTTC

D: TRBD1
V: TRBV15
J: TRBJ2-1
size: .
CDR3: CATSNMTGKDEQFF
DNA: TGTGCCACCAGCAATATGACAGGGAAGGATGAGCAGTTCTTC

D: TRBD2
V: TRBV6-4
J: TRBJ2-1
size: .
CDR3: CASSDLYGGDYNEQFF
DNA: TGTGCCAGCAGTGACCTTTACGGGGGGGACTACAATGAGCAGTTCTTC

D: TRBD1
V: TRBV19
J: TRBJ1-2
size: .
CDR3: CASRGQGDRHGYTF
DNA: TGTGCCAGCAGGGGACAGGGGGATCGGCATGGCTACACCTTC

D: TRBD2
V: TRBV29-1
J: TRBJ2-7
size: .
CDR3: CSVASGLAGGYEQYF
DNA: TGCAGCGTTGCTAGTGGGCTAGCGGGAGGCTACGAGCAGTACTTC

D: TRBD1
V: TRBV27
J: TRBJ1-2
size: .
CDR3: CASSFLTGEGIANYGYTF
DNA: TGTGCCAGCAGTTTCTTGACAGGGGAAGGGATAGCTAACTATGGCTACACCTTC

D: TRBD2
V: TRBV27
J: TRBJ2-1
size: once
CDR3: CASSLGLAKNNEQFF
DNA: TGTGCCAGCAGCCTGGGACTAGCGAAAAACAATGAGCAGTTCTTC

D: TRBD2
V: TRBV29-1
J: TRBJ2-2
size: .
CDR3: CSVRGGRDTGELFF
DNA: TGCAGCGTTCGGGGGGGCCGGGACACCGGGGAGCTGTTTTTT

D: TRBD1
V: TRBV4-3
J: TRBJ2-1
size: many
CDR3: CASSQDIQGAAYNEQFF
DNA: TGCGCCAGCAGCCAAGATATCCAGGGGGCCGCCTACAATGAGCAGTTCTTC

D: .
V: TRBV6-5
J: TRBJ1-1
size: .
CDR3: CASTLTSGRNEAFF
DNA: TGTGCCAGCACCCTTACCTCGGGACGGAATGAAGCTTTCTTT

D: TRBD1
V: TRBV9
J: TRBJ2-7
size: .
CDR3: CASSVAGTGRDEQYF
DNA: TGTGCCAGCAGCGTAGCAGGGACAGGGCGGGACGAGCAGTACTTC

D: .
V: TRBV9
J: TRBJ2-1
size: .
CDR3: CASSEGVRSSNEQFF
DNA: TGTGCCAGCAGCGAGGGGGTCAGGTCAAGTAATGAGCAGTTCTTC

D: .
V: TRBV14
J: TRBJ1-4
size: .
CDR3: CASSPAVRGRYEKLFF
DNA: TGTGCCAGCAGCCCGGCGGTGAGGGGGAGGTATGAAAAACTGTTTTTT

D: .
V: TRBV7-9
J: TRBJ1-1
size: few
CDR3: CASSLRGEGHRGSTEAFF
DNA: TGTGCCAGCAGCTTAAGGGGGGAAGGACACCGAGGATCCACTGAAGCTTTCTTT

D: .
V: TRBV30
J: TRBJ1-5
size: few
CDR3: CAWSSDRGNQPQHF
DNA: TGTGCCTGGAGCTCAGACCGGGGCAATCAGCCCCAGCATTTT

D: .
V: TRBV27
J: TRBJ2-7
size: .
CDR3: CASSSPGTPKYYEQYF
DNA: TGTGCCAGCAGTTCACCAGGGACTCCCAAATACTACGAGCAGTACTTC